A selection of T cell receptor beta chains follows, all from one sample in a study of T cells in localized non-small cell lung cancer. TCRdb's table, derived via immunoSEQ multiplex PCR, lists solely in-frame clones and lacks some. The profile shows about 79,000 clones, 84% of them singletons. Sequencing used peripheral blood, obtained before any cancer treatment. These receptors were taken from a female donor of 60 years or more with stage I lung adenocarcinoma. CDR3s include the opening cysteine and the closing phenylalanine or tryptophan. D genes are given only for firm matches. Clone size is stated in some rows and not others, as once, few, many or a class when expanded.

-	-	TRBJ1-6	TRBV9	TGTGCCAGCAGCGTAGAAATGCACGGTAATTCACCCCTCCACTTT	CASSVEMHGNSPLHF
-	-	TRBJ2-1	TRBV18	TGTGCCAGCTCAACAGGGAGATCGCGGGAGAGCTATGAGCAGTTCTTC	CASSTGRSRESYEQFF
-	-	TRBJ2-5	TRBV29-1	TGCAGCGCTAGCGTCGGTACGGAGACCCAGTACTTC	CSASVGTETQYF
-	-	TRBJ1-2	TRBV29-1	TGCAGCGTTGAAAGGCAGGGGAAGGGCTACACCTTC	CSVERQGKGYTF
TRBD1	-	TRBJ2-3	TRBV5-5	TGTGCCAGCAGTTACAAGGACAGGTACAGCACAGATACGCAGTATTTT	CASSYKDRYSTDTQYF
-	-	TRBJ2-1	TRBV6-5	TGTGCCAGCAGTCGTCTTGGGAATGAGCAGTTCTTC	CASSRLGNEQFF
-	-	TRBJ1-1	TRBV2	TGTGCCAGCAGTGCTGTGGAGGGGACTGAAGCTTTCTTT	CASSAVEGTEAFF
-	-	TRBJ1-5	TRBV10-3	TGTGCCATCAGTGACAGGGTGAATCAGCCCCAGCATTTT	CAISDRVNQPQHF
-	-	TRBJ1-2	TRBV11-2	TGTGCCAGCAGCCCTGCGGAGGGCTACACCTTC	CASSPAEGYTF
-	-	TRBJ1-1	TRBV19	TGTGCCAGTAGTATGGGCTCGGGACAAGGTGTGGCTGAAGCTTTCTTT	CASSMGSGQGVAEAFF
TRBD2	-	TRBJ2-1	TRBV14	TGTGCCAGCAGCCAAGGGAGGGCTAGCGGGGGGTTTTCCTACAATGAGCAGTTCTTC	CASSQGRASGGFSYNEQFF
TRBD2	-	TRBJ2-5	TRBV11-3	TGTGCCAGCAGCCCTAGGACTAGTGGAGAGACCCAGTACTTC	CASSPRTSGETQYF
TRBD1	-	TRBJ2-7	TRBV7-9	TGTGCCAGCAGCCACAATCCACAGGGGGCAAACTCCTACGAGCAGTACTTC	CASSHNPQGANSYEQYF
-	-	TRBJ1-5	TRBV6-5	TGTGCCAGCAGTTACTCTTACGACACGGGCAAGCCCCAGCATTTT	CASSYSYDTGKPQHF
TRBD1	-	TRBJ2-7	TRBV5-1	TGCGCCAGCAGCCAGGGGGCAGCTTGGGAGCAGTACTTC	CASSQGAAWEQYF
TRBD2	-	TRBJ2-2	TRBV5-4	TGTGCCAGCAGCGGGGCGTCTAGCGGGGAGACCGGGGAGCTGTTTTTT	CASSGASSGETGELFF
-	few	TRBJ2-3	TRBV5-4	TGTGCCAGCAGCTTGGCCGGTAGGGGGGGCACAGATACGCAGTATTTT	CASSLAGRGGTDTQYF
-	-	TRBJ1-2	TRBV18	TGTGCCAGCTCACCTATTTCAGGGGATAATGGCTACACCTTC	CASSPISGDNGYTF
TRBD1	-	TRBJ1-6	TRBV5-1	TGCGCCAGCAGCAGAGAAAGACAGGGGAATAATTCACCCCTCCACTTT	CASSRERQGNNSPLHF
-	-	TRBJ2-7	TRBV27	TGTGCCAGCAGTCAAGCTATTAGGTTCTACGAGCAGTACTTC	CASSQAIRFYEQYF
-	few	TRBJ1-5	TRBV2	TGTGCCAGCAGTGAACGGGGCAATCAGCCCCAGCATTTT	CASSERGNQPQHF
-	-	TRBJ2-2	TRBV6-1	TGTGCCAGCGGCCGGGGTGTGACCGGGGAGCTGTTTTTT	CASGRGVTGELFF
TRBD2	-	TRBJ2-7	TRBV5-4	TGTGCCAGCAGCTCCCATACCGGGACTAGCGCACGGTACGAGCAGTACTTC	CASSSHTGTSARYEQYF
-	-	TRBJ1-5	TRBV5-6	TGTGCCAGCAGCTTGTGGGGCCGGTTGGAGCCCCAGCATTTT	CASSLWGRLEPQHF
TRBD2	-	TRBJ2-2	TRBV4-1	TGCGCCAGCAGCCAACCTACTAGCGGGAGGGCCGCCGGGGAGCTGTTTTTT	CASSQPTSGRAAGELFF
-	-	TRBJ1-1	TRBV6-6	TGTGCCAGCAGTTACTCGAATGGGGGAACTGAAGCTTTCTTT	CASSYSNGGTEAFF
-	-	TRBJ1-1	TRBV5-1	TGCGCCAGCAGCTCCGGACGGACCATGAACACTGAAGCTTTCTTT	CASSSGRTMNTEAFF
TRBD2	-	TRBJ2-1	TRBV5-1	TGCGCCAGCAGCTTGGAAGTGCCTAGCGGGAGGGCCGGGGATGAGCAGTTCTTC	CASSLEVPSGRAGDEQFF
-	-	TRBJ2-2	TRBV5-6	TGTGCCAGCAGGAGGACGGTAGTATTCACCGGGGAGCTGTTTTTT	CASRRTVVFTGELFF
TRBD2	-	TRBJ2-1	TRBV7-9	TGTGCCAGCAGCCCAAGGGCGGGAGCGGGCCTCTCCTACAATGAGCAGTTCTTC	CASSPRAGAGLSYNEQFF
-	-	TRBJ1-4	TRBV10-2	TGCGCCAGCAGTGGAAGGTCTAATGAAAAACTGTTTTTT	CASSGRSNEKLFF
TRBD1	once	TRBJ1-5	TRBV5-5	TGTGCCAGCAGCTTCTCCGGGACAGGGGGAAATCAGCCCCAGCATTTT	CASSFSGTGGNQPQHF
-	-	TRBJ2-7	TRBV29-1	TGCAGCGTCCGAACCGGACATTTACCCTACGAGCAGTACTTC	CSVRTGHLPYEQYF
-	-	TRBJ2-3	TRBV30	TGTGCCTGGAGTGTGTCCGATACGCAGTATTTT	CAWSVSDTQYF
-	-	TRBJ1-2	TRBV6-1	TGTGCCAGCAGTGCTACAGGGAGTAACTATGGCTACACCTTC	CASSATGSNYGYTF
TRBD1	-	TRBJ1-2	TRBV18	TGTGCCAGCTCACCCACGAGGGGACAGATAAAGGATATGGACTACACCTTC	CASSPTRGQIKDMDYTF
-	-	TRBJ2-1	TRBV2	TGTGCCAGCAGGGGTAGGAGCCCTGAGCAGTTCTTC	CASRGRSPEQFF
TRBD1	-	TRBJ2-1	TRBV11-1	TGTGCCAGCAGCTTAGAGAACAGGGGCACTGAGCAGTTCTTC	CASSLENRGTEQFF
-	-	TRBJ1-4	TRBV5-1	TGCGCCAGCACCACCGCCGATGCGAAAAATGAAAAACTGTTTTTT	CASTTADAKNEKLFF
TRBD2	-	TRBJ2-5	TRBV10-3	TGTGCCATCAGACCGGGACTAGCGGGAGCCGAAGAGACCCAGTACTTC	CAIRPGLAGAEETQYF
TRBD1	-	TRBJ1-5	TRBV15	TGTGCCACCAGATCAACCCAGGGGGCGAGCAATCAGCCCCAGCATTTT	CATRSTQGASNQPQHF
-	-	TRBJ2-5	TRBV5-6	TGTGCCAGCAGCTCAGGGGGGGAGACCCAGTACTTC	CASSSGGETQYF
-	-	TRBJ1-5	TRBV19	TGTGCCAGTAGTAGACCGGCCCCGCCTTGGCAGCCCCAGCATTTT	CASSRPAPPWQPQHF
-	-	TRBJ1-2	TRBV5-4	TGTGCCAGCAGCCCCGGGACCCAAGGCGGGGGCTACACCTTC	CASSPGTQGGGYTF
TRBD2	few	TRBJ2-7	TRBV5-4	TGTGCCAGCAGCTTGAGGGGAGGGGTGCGAGAGCAGTACTTC	CASSLRGGVREQYF
TRBD1	-	TRBJ1-2	TRBV7-9	TGTGCCAGCAGCCAGGGGGCCGGTGGCTACACCTTC	CASSQGAGGYTF
-	-	TRBJ2-3	TRBV12-2	TGTGCAAGTCGCTTAGCCTACTTAGCGGACCGAGCGGATACGCAGTATTTT	CASRLAYLADRADTQYF
-	-	TRBJ2-1	TRBV6-1	TGTGCCAGCTCGCAAGCAGACAGTTTTAGGGAGTTCTTC	CASSQADSFREFF
TRBD2	-	TRBJ2-3	TRBV7-9	TGTGCCAGCAGCGCCGGGACTAGCGGCGAGTCGGATACGCAGTATTTT	CASSAGTSGESDTQYF
-	-	TRBJ1-1	TRBV7-9	TGTGCCAGCAGCTCAGTTATCCCGAACACTGAAGCTTTCTTT	CASSSVIPNTEAFF
-	-	TRBJ1-4	TRBV4-2	TGTGCCAGCAGCCAATCCGACCCCGGGACAGAAAAACTGTTTTTT	CASSQSDPGTEKLFF
TRBD2	-	TRBJ2-3	TRBV7-9	TGTGCCAGCAGCTACAAGGGCGGTGATTCTAGCGGACCCAGGTATTTT	CASSYKGGDSSGPRYF
-	-	TRBJ2-5	TRBV6-1	TGTGCCAGCAGTGGATTGACACGAGCGCAAGAGACCCAGTACTTC	CASSGLTRAQETQYF
-	-	TRBJ1-3	TRBV5-6	TGTGCCAGCAGCCCAGACACCTCTGGAAACACCATATATTTT	CASSPDTSGNTIYF
-	-	TRBJ2-7	TRBV23-1	TGCGCCAGCAGGCGAAGCTCCTACGAGCAGTACTTC	CASRRSSYEQYF
TRBD2	-	TRBJ2-1	TRBV9	TGTGCCAGCAGCCCCACTAGCGGGAACTACAATGAGCAGTTCTTC	CASSPTSGNYNEQFF
TRBD2	-	TRBJ2-3	TRBV5-1	TGCGCCAGCAGCTTGGAAAGCGGGGGAATCACAGATACGCAGTATTTT	CASSLESGGITDTQYF